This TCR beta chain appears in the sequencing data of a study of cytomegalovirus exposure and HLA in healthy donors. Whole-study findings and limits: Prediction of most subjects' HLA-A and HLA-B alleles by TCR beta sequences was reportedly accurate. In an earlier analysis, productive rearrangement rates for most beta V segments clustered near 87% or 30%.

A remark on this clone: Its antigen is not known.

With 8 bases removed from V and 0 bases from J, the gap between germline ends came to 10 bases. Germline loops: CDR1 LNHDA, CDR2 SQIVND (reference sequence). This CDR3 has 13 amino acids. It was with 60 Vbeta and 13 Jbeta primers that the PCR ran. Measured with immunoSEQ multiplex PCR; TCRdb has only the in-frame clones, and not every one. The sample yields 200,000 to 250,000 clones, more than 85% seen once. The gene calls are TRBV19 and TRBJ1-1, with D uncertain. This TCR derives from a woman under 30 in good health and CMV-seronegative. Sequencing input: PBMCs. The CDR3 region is CASQRKMNTEAFF. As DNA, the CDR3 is TGTGCCAGTCAGCGTAAAATGAACACTGAAGCTTTCTTT. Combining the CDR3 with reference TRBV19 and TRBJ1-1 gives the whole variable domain DGGITQSPKYLFRKEGQNVTLSCEQNLNHDAMYWYRQDPGQGLRLIYYSQIVNDFQKGDIAEGYSVSREKKESFPLTVTSAQKNPTAFYLCASQRKMNTEAFFGQGTRLTVV.